The 12 T cell receptor beta chains given below trace back to one sample, sequenced in a study of T cell repertoires in cytomegalovirus infection. TCRdb passed the reads through MiXCR, listing each CDR3 protein once. The profile shows a few hundred thousand distinct CDR3 sequences, around a sixth of them singletons. Sequenced: PBMCs. The receptors shown here come from a human donor in good health (CMV status not recorded). Some clones in this sample may be carry-over from other donors' samples.

This clonotype was picked up many times. The rearrangement uses TRBV7-2 and TRBJ2-4; D is unresolved. The germline gives CDR1 SGHTA, CDR2 FQGNSA. CDR3 size: 12 residues. V was trimmed by 2 bases and J by 8 bases, leaving 7 bases between them. DNA of the CDR3: TGTGCCAGCAGCTTACATTTGGACATTCAGTACTTC. Amino acids: CASSLHLDIQYF.

The chain uses TRBV6-6 and TRBJ1-2; 7 bases are shared with TRBD1. J was trimmed by 8 bases and V by 5 bases; bases with no gene match: 8. This CDR3 comprises 13 residues. CDR1 is MNHNY, CDR2 SVGAGI, per germline (reference sequence). CDR3 sequence (DNA): TGTGCCAGCAGTCCCCGTGAGGGACAGGGCTACACCTTC. It codes for CASSPREGQGYTF.

This clonotype came up many times. V and J are TRBV19 and TRBJ2-3; D is possibly TRBD1 or TRBD2 (6 bases each). The length of the CDR3 is 13 residues. V was trimmed by 6 bases and J by 10 bases, leaving 17 bases between them. Germline V gene lookup returns CDR1 LNHDA and CDR2 SQIVND (reference sequence). This CDR3 reads CASSRQEGRSQYF. CDR3 coding DNA: TGTGCCAGTAGCCGACAGGAGGGGCGGTCGCAGTATTTT.

This chain connects TRBV20-1 to TRBJ2-2, with D perhaps given as TRBD1 or TRBD2 (6 bases each). Trimming took off 3 bases at V and 6 bases at J, with 11 bases between the two ends. The germline gives CDR1 DFQATT, CDR2 SNEGSKA (reference sequence). The CDR3 sequence is 13 residues long. CDR3 amino acids: CSARRGASGELFF. DNA for the CDR3: TGCAGTGCTAGGAGGGGGGCCTCCGGGGAGCTGTTTTTT.

This clonotype was counted many times. The gene calls are TRBV7-2 and TRBJ2-7, with 9 nucleotides matching TRBD2. Germline V gene sequence: CDR1 SGHTA, CDR2 FQGNSA. The CDR3 contains 14 residues. J lost 2 bases, V lost 1 base, and 0 bases had no gene match. The CDR3 coding sequence is TGTGCCAGCAGCTTAGGACTAGCGGCCTACGAGCAGTACTTC. This encodes CASSLGLAAYEQYF.

The V gene is TRBV25-1, the J gene TRBJ2-7; 9 positions agree with TRBD1. Germline values: CDR1 MGHDK, CDR2 SYGVNS. V gave up 4 bases and J gave up 4 bases; unmatched junction bases: 5. This CDR3 is 14 amino acids long. CDR3 loop: CASSARTGVYEQYF. The CDR3 bases are TGTGCCAGCAGTGCCAGGACAGGGGTGTACGAGCAGTACTTC.

The gene calls are TRBV20-1 and TRBJ1-2; D gene unclear. Germline V gives CDR1 DFQATT, CDR2 SNEGSKA (reference sequence). Trimming took 3 bases from V and 2 from J, leaving 4 bases between them. The CDR3 has 11 amino acids. The CDR3 loop is CSASPNYGYTF. The DNA for the CDR3 is TGCAGTGCTAGTCCCAACTATGGCTACACCTTC.

The rearrangement links TRBV20-1 to TRBJ2-1; 15 bases agree with TRBD2. The CDR3 runs to 19 residues. Germline CDR1 and CDR2: DFQATT and SNEGSKA (reference sequence). J was trimmed by 0 bases and V by 0 bases; bases with no gene match: 6. The CDR3: CSARDKGLAGGLSYNEQFF. The CDR3 nucleotides are TGCAGTGCTAGAGACAAGGGACTAGCGGGGGGCCTCTCCTACAATGAGCAGTTCTTC.

This clonotype was seen only a few times. The rearrangement joins TRBV18 to TRBJ1-1; TRBD1 agrees at 7 bases. V trimming: 2 bases; J trimming: 6 bases; junction bases outside the gene matches: 9. The CDR3 covers 15 residues. Germline V CDR1 and CDR2: KGHSH, LQKENI. CDR3 coding DNA: TGTGCCAGCTCACCATTCGACAAGGGGGCGGCTGAAGCTTTCTTT. This gives the protein CASSPFDKGAAEAFF.

The sample holds many counts of this clonotype. The chain links TRBV7-2 to TRBJ1-1; D is unclear. The CDR3 length is 13 residues. Germline V CDR1 and CDR2: SGHTA, FQGNSA. V was pared by 4 bases and J by 0 bases, with 6 bases between. CDR3 DNA sequence: TGTGCCAGCAGCTCGCCGGTGAACACTGAAGCTTTCTTT. As protein: CASSSPVNTEAFF.

Only a few counts were recorded for this clonotype. The rearrangement links TRBV28 to TRBJ2-3; D may be TRBD2 (6 bases). Trimming pared 6 bases from V and 1 base from J, leaving 20 bases between. Looked up from germline, CDR1 is MDHEN and CDR2 is SYDVKM. CDR3 size: 17 residues. CDR3 nucleotide sequence: TGTGCCAGCAGCCCCAGCGGACGGCGGGGCGGCACAGATACGCAGTATTTT. Translating it yields CASSPSGRRGGTDTQYF.

This clonotype occurred a few times. The V call is TRBV20-1, the J call TRBJ2-7; no clear D. CDR1 and CDR2 from the germline V gene are DFQATT and SNEGSKA (reference sequence). The CDR3 sequence is 13 residues long. Trimming pared 3 bases from V and 2 bases from J, leaving 11 bases between. CDR3 in amino acids: CSASPPAPYEQYF. The CDR3 DNA sequence: TGCAGTGCTAGCCCCCCAGCCCCCTACGAGCAGTACTTC.